A selection of T cell receptor beta chains follows, all from one sample in a study of control samples from healthy donors and cancer patients. Libraries were prepared by immunoSEQ multiplex PCR; TCRdb keeps only in-frame clonotypes and omits some of them. The sample yields 140,000 or so clones, roughly 89% seen once. The source material was blood. These receptors all stem from a man aged 25 to 40 in good health. Each CDR3 is given with its conserved first and last residue. The D gene is left open where the match is weak.

j_gene	d_gene	v_gene	CDR3aa
TRBJ1-1	TRBD1	TRBV19	CASSLGQGNTEAFF
TRBJ2-1	TRBD1	TRBV4-1	CASSLDRGSYEQFF
TRBJ2-1	TRBD1	TRBV28	CASSFVAGTGGVNEQFF
TRBJ2-1	.	TRBV10-2	CASGFPGDSRTRQFF
TRBJ2-7	TRBD2	TRBV9	CASSAGLAGGIYEQYF
TRBJ1-3	TRBD1	TRBV6-5	CASSYGTGDSGNTIYF
TRBJ2-1	.	TRBV27	CASSLSAGPPYNEQFF
TRBJ1-5	.	TRBV4-1	CASSQDSSVVTSRNQPQHF
TRBJ1-1	.	TRBV13	CASTEAHMNTEAFF
TRBJ2-1	.	TRBV6-2/TRBV6-3	CASSKWLGDNEQFF
TRBJ1-6	.	TRBV12-3/TRBV12-4	CASSEWGPLHF
TRBJ2-2	.	TRBV19	CASRRALSSGGELFF
TRBJ2-7	.	TRBV6-1	CASSEALEVVYEQYF
TRBJ1-2	.	TRBV13	CASSPFRGQVGYTF
TRBJ2-6	TRBD1	TRBV7-9	CASSNRGPSGANVLTF
TRBJ1-4	.	TRBV3-1/TRBV3-2	CASSQARETYNEKLFF
TRBJ2-7	.	TRBV7-9	CASSPRGVTYEQYF
TRBJ2-1	TRBD1	TRBV19	CASSVQGDSYNEQFF
TRBJ2-4	TRBD1	TRBV4-1	CASTRTGGKNIQYF
TRBJ1-2	TRBD1	TRBV13	CASSLVDRGTYGYTF
TRBJ2-2	.	TRBV12-5	CASGTGRNTGELFF
TRBJ2-7	.	TRBV12-3/TRBV12-4	CASSTQGRFEQYF
TRBJ2-7	TRBD2	TRBV6-1	CASSEGSSGFSYEQYF
TRBJ2-1	.	TRBV24-1	CATSDAPRDSQFF
TRBJ2-5	.	TRBV11-2	CASSTWTGQETQYF
TRBJ1-1	TRBD1	TRBV2	CASSETRRGTGVTEAFF
TRBJ2-2	TRBD2	TRBV6-5	CASGLAGGGGELFF
TRBJ1-2	.	TRBV24-1	CATSEVGYGYTF
TRBJ2-3	TRBD2	TRBV9	CASSVLTSGSKQYF
TRBJ2-6	TRBD1	TRBV2	CASSPGQFFSGANVLTF
TRBJ1-3	.	TRBV2	CASSLADALSGNTIYF
TRBJ2-7	.	TRBV11-1	CASSLAGRVSEQYF